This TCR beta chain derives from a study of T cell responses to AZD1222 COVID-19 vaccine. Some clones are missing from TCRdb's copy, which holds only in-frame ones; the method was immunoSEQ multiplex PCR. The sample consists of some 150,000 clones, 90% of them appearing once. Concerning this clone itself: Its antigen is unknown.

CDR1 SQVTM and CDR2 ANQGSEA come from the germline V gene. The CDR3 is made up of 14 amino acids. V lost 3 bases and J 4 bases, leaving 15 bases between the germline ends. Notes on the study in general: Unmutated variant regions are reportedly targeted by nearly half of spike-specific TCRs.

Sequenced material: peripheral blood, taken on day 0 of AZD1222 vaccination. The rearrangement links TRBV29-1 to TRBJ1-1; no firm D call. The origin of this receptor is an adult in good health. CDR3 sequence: CSVEGPALGTEAFF. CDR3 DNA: TGCAGCGTTGAGGGCCCCGCACTAGGCACTGAAGCTTTCTTT. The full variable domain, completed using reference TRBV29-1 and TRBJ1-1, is SAVISQKPSRDICQRGTSLTIQCQVDSQVTMMFWYRQQPGQSLTLIATANQGSEATYESGFVIDKFPISRPNLTFSTLTVSNMSPEDSSIYLCSVEGPALGTEAFFGQGTRLTVV.